A selection of T cell receptor beta chains follows, all from one sample in a study of blood T cell repertoires in COVID-19. Profiling relied on immunoSEQ multiplex PCR, and the TCRdb table lists in-frame clones only, not all of them. The sample includes about 180,000 clones, nearly 90% seen only once; the top ten take about 2.2%. The sample consisted of PBMCs or T cells enriched from blood (not recorded which). The receptors stem from a woman in her 40s with acute COVID-19. Both conserved end residues are part of each CDR3. Fields, in order: clone size, V gene, CDR3 length, CDR3 protein. For some rows the clone size is stated as once, few or many, or as a class when expanded; others skip it.

few,TRBV3-1/TRBV3-2,16,CASSPGTGGSRETQYF
once,TRBV5-1,16,CASSLSGRSGIYGYTF
once,TRBV12-3/TRBV12-4,13,CASSPGAGNTIYF
.,TRBV5-6,14,CASRATGVGNTIYF
.,TRBV6-4,16,CASSEAGTRVTGELFF
.,TRBV4-1,17,CASSQVDPGQGWYTQYF
few,TRBV14,14,CASSQVGTQYQQYF
once,TRBV7-9,19,CASSFQPRLARLGTGELFF
few,TRBV15,19,CATSREHNRNRLRAYEQYF
.,TRBV7-2,16,CASSLVAGSLQETQYF
.,TRBV6-5,14,CASRRTTQGNGYTF
.,TRBV30,17,CAWSGNPGTGVGYGYTF
once,TRBV6-1,15,CASSEASIANYGYTF
few,TRBV5-1,13,CASSLTVSYEQYF
.,TRBV4-3,14,CASSQLAGADTQYF
.,TRBV30,14,CAWRDGRDDYGYTF
.,TRBV19,13,CASKQGSYTEAFF
.,TRBV9,17,CASSVPPEGETSYEQYF
few,TRBV7-9,16,CASSSYASGSSYEQYF
.,TRBV5-5,16,CASSLPRSRTDNEQFF
.,TRBV19,14,CASSIRTSGDEQFF
.,TRBV6-2/TRBV6-3,15,CASSPHGGRNQPQHF
.,TRBV4-1,13,CASSQTAGDEQFF
once,TRBV4-3,15,CASSQDSGVNTEAFF
few,TRBV29-1,16,CSVDGNRRGGNTEAFF
.,TRBV5-1,14,CASSLVGPSSQLFF